This T cell receptor (beta chain) was observed in a study of shared clonotypes between healthy human individuals (dated by TCRdb to the early 2020s). Background on the whole study: The cohort comprised two women and a few men aged 18 to 49 years. To increase sequencing depth and limit assay-specific biases, TCR repertoire library preparation and sequencing were carried out by different laboratories using diverse techniques. To estimate repertoire size and how much clonotype sharing occurs between individuals, the study deeply sequenced the blood TCR repertoires of five or six healthy adults. Per donor, leukapheresis produced somewhere between about 0.85 and 8.9 billion PBMCs. For each donor, CD4 naive and CD4 memory were each given three plates, CD8 naive was given two plates, and CD8 memory was given one plate. Study-level results and caveats: Higher generation probabilities were observed for clonotypes shared by all four sorted-subset donors than for non-shared clonotypes. Even with the large sequencing depth, rarefaction of the sorted-subset datasets indicated that sequencing was incomplete. Sampling was restricted to blood, and TCR repertoires in tissue are likely to differ from TCR repertoires in blood. Estimated clonotype richness was generally larger for naive than for memory subsets. Across four donors, approximately 4.6% of naive CD4, around 3.3% of naive CD8, approximately 2.5% of memory CD4, and 0.3% to 0.45% of memory CD8 clonotypes were shared. Pairwise subsampling led to the expectation that sequencing depth would affect the degree of clonotype sharing among donors. Because the study included only a small number of donors, the genetic and exposure-history diversity represented was limited.

The CDR3, cysteine through phenylalanine, is 12 amino acids long. Only the CDR3 region is kept as DNA, spanning 36 bases read in frame from base 1. Trimming costs V 1 base and J 8 bases, and their ends lie 5 bases apart. CDR1 LNHDA and CDR2 SQIVND are derived from the germline V gene (reference sequence). TCR CDR3 regions were amplified from genomic DNA by multiplex PCR using the deep immunoSEQ assay. Genomic DNA extracted from each cell subset was distributed evenly over all wells of several immunoSEQ 96-well plates, and each plate served as one replicate. For sorted subsets, around 200 ng genomic DNA, equal to about 30,000 T cell genomes, was loaded into each replicate PCR. The purified libraries were quantified using a Qubit 3.0 fluorometer, sized with a Bioanalyzer 2100, and then quantified again using the KAPA Library Quantification kit. A separate single-read 150-cycle Illumina NextSeq 550 flow cell was used to sequence each immunoSEQ 96-well plate. Per the source publication's procedure: Because the immunoSEQ output held only junctional sequences and lacked quality scores, the filtering could not match the filtering applied to full-length reads. Sequences were annotated with PyIR, a Python wrapper for IgBLAST v1.9, using IMGT germline references to assign V/J genes and CDR3. Reads were removed for weak V/J assignments (E-value above 1e-6), missing CDR3, stop codons, out-of-frame junctions, or ambiguous translated residues. V3J clonotypes were defined by identical inferred V gene, J gene, and CDR3 amino acid sequence. Percentage overlap between repertoires was calculated by dividing the number of shared unique clonotypes by the size of the smaller repertoire. Richness of each repertoire was evaluated using RTK rarefaction, the Chao1 estimator, and Recon v2.1 estimates of unobserved clonotypes. For all TCRbeta clonotypes obtained by the gDNA method from a few donors, generation probabilities were computed with OLGA. TCRdb took this table from immuneACCESS and kept in-frame rearrangements with V and J called. Such tables lack part of the clones; where checked against another copy, unresolved V genes explain under half of the gap, and the rest is unexplained. The DNA gave D and trimming, while V, J and clone size come from that table. For this sample the table gives some 2.1 million clones, of which over 85% were detected only once. The top ten clonotypes cover more than 0.1% of the sample.

This clone was picked up one time. No antigen is known for it. There are no base qualities to consult, and no much larger clone falls within one base. Donors were healthy HIV-negative adults with no recently reported acute infections or vaccinations. All donors were Caucasian adults living in Nashville, Tennessee, USA. CD4+ T cells were enriched by magnetic negative selection; naive cells were then positively selected on CD45RA, and the negative fraction formed the memory subset. Blood was collected by leukapheresis, and PBMCs were isolated by Ficoll-Histopaque density gradient centrifugation and then cryopreserved in liquid nitrogen vapor phase. Analytical flow cytometry was used to check the purity and quantity of each magnetically sorted T cell population. Genomic DNA was isolated from every sorted fraction and measured by UV absorbance on a Nanodrop 2000c.

Input material: naive CD4+ T cells sorted from blood. This specimen's cell subset or site label, per the study, means: CD45RA+ positively selected. The V gene is TRBV19 and the J gene is TRBJ1-4; no D gene can be assigned with confidence. The clonotype originates from a young man in good health. CDR3 sequence: CASSIVKEKLFF. The nucleotides are TGTGCCAGTAGTATAGTGAAGGAAAAACTGTTTTTT.